Listed below are T cell receptor beta chains from one sample, sequenced in a study of blood T cells in healthy people across ages. TCRdb analysed the 5' RACE reads with MiXCR anew, one entry per CDR3 protein. The repertoire holds some 1.4 million distinct CDR3 sequences, with approximately 38% as singletons. The sequencing input was blood. These receptors originate from a woman aged 18-29 years in good health. Both conserved end residues are part of each CDR3. The D gene is left open where the match is weak. Clone size is given for some rows only: seen once, a few or many times, or a class if the clone is expanded.

abundance | j_gene | v_gene | d_gene | CDR3nt | CDR3aa
NA | TRBJ2-7 | TRBV5-6 | NA | TGTGCCAGCAGCTTGGCCCCGTACGTCGTAAGCTCCTACGAGCAGTACTTC | CASSLAPYVVSSYEQYF
NA | TRBJ1-1 | TRBV9 | TRBD1 | TGTGCCAGCAGCACGGACAGGGGTGAGGCTTTCTTT | CASSTDRGEAFF
NA | TRBJ2-7 | TRBV15 | TRBD2 | TGTGCCACCAGTGTGCTAGCGGGAGGGCCAGTTTCCTACGAGCAGTACTTC | CATSVLAGGPVSYEQYF
NA | TRBJ2-5 | TRBV4-2 | NA | TGTGCCAGCAGCCAAGTTTCCCAGTCCGGGTCCAATGAGCAGTACTTC | CASSQVSQSGSNEQYF
NA | TRBJ2-7 | TRBV11-2 | NA | TGTGCCAGCGGATTAGACTTCTACGAGCAGTACTTC | CASGLDFYEQYF
NA | TRBJ2-7 | TRBV7-2 | NA | TGTGCCAGCAGCTCCCAAGCCCCCGAGCAGTACTTC | CASSSQAPEQYF
NA | TRBJ2-7 | TRBV14 | NA | TGTGCCAGCAGCCAAGCGCCCGCCCATCACTCCTACGAGCAGTACTTC | CASSQAPAHHSYEQYF
NA | TRBJ1-5 | TRBV6-2/TRBV6-3 | TRBD1 | TGTGCCAGCAGTTACCCGACAGGGAGCAATCAGCCCCAGCATTTT | CASSYPTGSNQPQHF
NA | TRBJ2-7 | TRBV7-3 | TRBD1 | TGTGCCAGCAGCTCCCCGCGAGGTCAGGGGGCCCTCGGCTCCTACGAGCAGTACTTC | CASSSPRGQGALGSYEQYF
NA | TRBJ2-1 | TRBV20-1 | NA | TGCAGTGCTAGCCCTGACTCCAAATATTTCTCCTACAATGAGCAGTTCTTC | CSASPDSKYFSYNEQFF
NA | TRBJ2-3 | TRBV7-2 | TRBD2 | TGTGCCAGCAGCATAGGACTAGCGGGGAGCACAGATACGCAGTATTTT | CASSIGLAGSTDTQYF
NA | TRBJ1-6 | TRBV20-1 | TRBD1 | TGCAGTGCTACCCCCGGGACAGGGAATTCACCCCTCCACTTT | CSATPGTGNSPLHF
NA | TRBJ1-4 | TRBV6-6 | NA | TGTGCCAGCAGAACCAGTAATGGGGAAAAACTGTTTTTT | CASRTSNGEKLFF
NA | TRBJ1-5 | TRBV5-6 | NA | TGTGCCAGCAGCTTGGCCAGAATCGGGGCCCAGCATTTT | CASSLARIGAQHF
few | TRBJ1-1 | TRBV20-1 | NA | TGCAGTGCTAGACGGGGAGGCGCGAACACTGAAGCTTTCTTT | CSARRGGANTEAFF
NA | TRBJ2-7 | TRBV3-1 | NA | TGTGCCAGCAGCCAGCTAGATGCCTACGAGCAGTACTTC | CASSQLDAYEQYF
NA | TRBJ2-5 | TRBV10-3 | NA | TGTGCCATCAGTGAGGCGGACAGCTCAGGCCAAGAGACCCAGTACTTC | CAISEADSSGQETQYF
NA | TRBJ1-1 | TRBV4-1 | TRBD1 | TGCGCCAGCAGCCAATCAAGTCCCGGGACAGGGAACACTGAAGCTTTCTTT | CASSQSSPGTGNTEAFF
once | TRBJ2-2 | TRBV5-1 | NA | TGCGCCAGCAGCCCGGACTCAGGCCGGGAGCTGTTTTTT | CASSPDSGRELFF
NA | TRBJ2-3 | TRBV5-1 | TRBD1 | TGCGCCAGCAGCTTGCCAGGGGGCGAAACAGATACGCAGTATTTT | CASSLPGGETDTQYF
few | TRBJ2-1 | TRBV2 | TRBD2 | TGTGCCAGCAGTGAACCGGGGGGGGGGCACTACAATGAGCAGTTCTTC | CASSEPGGGHYNEQFF
few | TRBJ1-5 | TRBV12-3/TRBV12-4 | NA | TGTGCCGGCAGGGCAGAGAAGAATCAGCCCCAGCATTTT | CAGRAEKNQPQHF
NA | TRBJ2-7 | TRBV12-3/TRBV12-4 | TRBD1 | TGTGCCAGCAGGCCGACAGGGACCTACGAGCAGTACTTC | CASRPTGTYEQYF
once | TRBJ1-2 | TRBV7-9 | NA | TGTGCCAGCAGCAGGCCAGGGGTGATCTATGGCTACACCTTC | CASSRPGVIYGYTF
NA | TRBJ2-7 | TRBV29-1 | NA | TGCAGCGTTAAGAGGGATCCCTACGAGCAGTACTTC | CSVKRDPYEQYF
few | TRBJ1-2 | TRBV29-1 | TRBD1 | TGCAGCGTTGTATTTGGACAGGGCCTTTACACCTTC | CSVVFGQGLYTF
NA | TRBJ2-5 | TRBV20-1 | TRBD1 | TGCGGTGCTACTAGGACAGGGAAAGAGACCCAGTACTTC | CGATRTGKETQYF
NA | TRBJ2-3 | TRBV6-5 | NA | TGTGCCAGCAGTTACCTGGAAAGCGGGTTGATGGGTACGCAGTATTTT | CASSYLESGLMGTQYF
NA | TRBJ2-3 | TRBV7-9 | NA | TGTGCCAGCAGCTTAAGAGAAAGCAGGGCAGATACGCAGTATTTT | CASSLRESRADTQYF
NA | TRBJ1-4 | TRBV7-9 | TRBD1 | TGTGCCAGCAGCCCGTCGGACAGGGTTGATTCTAATGAAAAACTGTTTTTT | CASSPSDRVDSNEKLFF
once | TRBJ1-2 | TRBV18 | NA | TGTGCCACCGTCAATTCGGGGGGCGCAAGTGATGGCTACACCTTC | CATVNSGGASDGYTF
NA | TRBJ2-1 | TRBV6-5 | TRBD2 | TGTGCCAGCAGTCCCGAGTCAGCGGGGGGGCACGATGAGCAGTTCTTC | CASSPESAGGHDEQFF
NA | TRBJ1-1 | TRBV5-1 | NA | TGCGCCAGCAGGGGGCCGGGGGACACTGAAGCTTTCTTT | CASRGPGDTEAFF
NA | TRBJ2-1 | TRBV24-1 | NA | TGTGCCACCAGTGATGGGGACTTTTCCTACAATGAGCAGTTCTTC | CATSDGDFSYNEQFF
few | TRBJ1-1 | TRBV5-1 | NA | TGCGCCAGCAGCTTGGAAGTCAGAGGGGCCGGTGAAGCTTTCTTT | CASSLEVRGAGEAFF
NA | TRBJ1-2 | TRBV29-1 | TRBD1 | TGCAGCGTTGTCACGGGACAGGGGCATGGCTACACCTTC | CSVVTGQGHGYTF
few | TRBJ2-7 | TRBV12-3/TRBV12-4 | NA | TGTGCCACCCGGACCCTAGGGTCCTACGAGCAGTACTTC | CATRTLGSYEQYF
many | TRBJ1-6 | TRBV18 | TRBD1 | TGTGCCAGCTCATTTAACAGGGGGCAGAATTCACCCCTCCACTTT | CASSFNRGQNSPLHF
NA | TRBJ2-3 | TRBV5-1 | TRBD1 | TGCGCCAGCTTGGGACAGGGGAGCACAGATACGCAGTATTTT | CASLGQGSTDTQYF
NA | TRBJ1-1 | TRBV6-5 | TRBD1 | TGTGCCAGCAGTTACTCTTGGACAGGGGCAGGTAGGGGGATCTCCACTGAAGCTTTCTTT | CASSYSWTGAGRGISTEAFF
NA | TRBJ2-1 | TRBV7-8 | TRBD2 | TGTGCCAGCAGCTTAATTAGGAGTAGCGGGTTGAACAATGAGCAGTTCTTC | CASSLIRSSGLNNEQFF
NA | TRBJ2-1 | TRBV20-1 | TRBD2 | TGCAGTGCTAGAGAGAGGGGGACTAGCGGTACCTACAATGAGCAGTTCTTC | CSARERGTSGTYNEQFF
NA | TRBJ2-7 | TRBV11-2 | TRBD1 | TGTGCCAGCAGCCGGGGACAGGCTGTTTACGAGCAGTACTTC | CASSRGQAVYEQYF
NA | TRBJ1-2 | TRBV7-9 | TRBD1 | TGTGCCAGCAGCTTAGCAGGACAGGGAGATTCAAACTATGGCTACACCTTC | CASSLAGQGDSNYGYTF
NA | TRBJ1-4 | TRBV12-3/TRBV12-4 | NA | TGTGCCAGCAGCCCAGGCACCCGTGGTTTTAATGAAAAACTGTTTTTT | CASSPGTRGFNEKLFF
NA | TRBJ1-1 | TRBV2 | NA | TGTGCCAGCAGGGATGATTCACCGAACACTGAAGCTTTCTTT | CASRDDSPNTEAFF
few | TRBJ2-3 | TRBV6-6 | NA | TGTGCCAGCAGTTCCCCTTTTAGCACAGATACGCAGTATTTT | CASSSPFSTDTQYF
few | TRBJ2-5 | TRBV11-2 | TRBD1 | TGTGCCAGCAGCTTAGGGACAGGGGGCATGGAGACCCAGTACTTC | CASSLGTGGMETQYF
few | TRBJ1-2 | TRBV20-1 | TRBD1 | TGCAGTGCTAGTCAGGGGACAGGGGCTGACTATGGCTACACCTTC | CSASQGTGADYGYTF
few | TRBJ2-7 | TRBV10-3 | TRBD2 | TGTGCCATCAGTGAGCGACTAGCGGGAGCCCTCGAGCAGTACTTC | CAISERLAGALEQYF
NA | TRBJ2-5 | TRBV12-3/TRBV12-4 | TRBD2 | TGTGCCAGCAGTTTACCCACACACGGGGGGATCCATGAGCAGTACTTC | CASSLPTHGGIHEQYF
many | TRBJ2-7 | TRBV5-1 | NA | TGCGCCAGCAGCTTCGGGACGGACTACGAGCAGTACTTC | CASSFGTDYEQYF
NA | TRBJ1-5 | TRBV15 | NA | TGTGCCACCAGCAGAGATTGGCAGCCCCAGCATTTT | CATSRDWQPQHF